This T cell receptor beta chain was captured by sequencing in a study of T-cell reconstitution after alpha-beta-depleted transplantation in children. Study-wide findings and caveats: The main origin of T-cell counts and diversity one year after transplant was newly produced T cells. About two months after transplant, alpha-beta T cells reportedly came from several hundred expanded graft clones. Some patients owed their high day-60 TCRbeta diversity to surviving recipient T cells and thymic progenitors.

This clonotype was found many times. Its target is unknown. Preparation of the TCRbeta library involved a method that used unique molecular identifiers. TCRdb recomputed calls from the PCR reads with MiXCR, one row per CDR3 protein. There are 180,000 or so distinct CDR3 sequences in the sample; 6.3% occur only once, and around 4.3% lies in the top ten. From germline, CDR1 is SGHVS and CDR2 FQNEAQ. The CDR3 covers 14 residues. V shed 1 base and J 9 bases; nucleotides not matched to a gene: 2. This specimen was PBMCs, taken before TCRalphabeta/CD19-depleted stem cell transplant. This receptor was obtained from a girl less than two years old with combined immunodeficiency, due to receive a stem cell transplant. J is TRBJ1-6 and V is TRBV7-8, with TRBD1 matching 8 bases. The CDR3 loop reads CASSLGRGLSPLHF. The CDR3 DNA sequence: TGTGCCAGCAGCTTAGGCAGGGGGCTTTCACCCCTCCACTTT.